These 28 T cell receptor beta chains came from one sample sequenced in a study of cytomegalovirus exposure and HLA in healthy donors. Vbeta (60) and Jbeta (13) primers were used in the PCR. Assay used: immunoSEQ multiplex PCR; TCRdb lists only in-frame clones, some missing. The sample has around 170,000 clones, about 80% seen once. The sequencing sample was made of PBMCs. Source of these receptors: a woman aged 45-65 years in good health and CMV-seropositive.

V is TRBV6-5 and J is TRBJ2-7, with TRBD1 as a possible D gene (6 bases). Germline values: CDR1 MNHEY, CDR2 SVGAGI. Trimming took 4 bases from V and 3 from J, leaving 7 bases between them. CDR3 length: 12 amino acids. As DNA, the CDR3 is TGTGCCAGCAGTTCAGGGGACTACGAGCAGTACTTC. It specifies CASSSGDYEQYF.

The V and J genes are TRBV4-3 and TRBJ2-7, with 11 bases identical to TRBD1. Looked up from germline, CDR1 is LGHNA and CDR2 is YSLEER. Trimming cost V 3 bases and J 5 bases; bases outside gene matches: 3. This CDR3 region has 14 residues. This CDR3 is CASSHRTGGDEQYF. The CDR3 DNA follows: TGCGCCAGCAGCCACCGGACAGGGGGCGACGAGCAGTACTTC.

This clone has a single count. The rearrangement links TRBV7-8 to TRBJ2-2, with 10 bases matching TRBD2. Germline CDR1 reads SGHVS; CDR2 reads FQNEAQ. J lost 7 bases, V lost 5 bases, and 7 bases had no gene match. The CDR3 covers 15 residues. This CDR3 is CASSKAGGQVGELFF. The CDR3 nucleotides read TGTGCCAGCAGCAAAGCGGGGGGGCAAGTCGGGGAGCTGTTTTTT.

The chain uses TRBV5-6 and TRBJ1-2, with 10 bases matching TRBD1. The V segment lost 0 bases and the J segment 8 bases; nucleotides outside the gene matches: 13. CDR1 is SGHDT, CDR2 YYEEEE, per germline. The CDR3 covers 17 residues. CDR3 residues: CASSLEFYGTGAYGYTF. The CDR3, as DNA: TGTGCCAGCAGCTTGGAATTTTACGGGACAGGGGCGTACGGCTACACCTTC.

The rearrangement joins TRBV20-1 to TRBJ1-2; 7 nucleotides match TRBD1. This CDR3 has 11 amino acids. Germline values: CDR1 DFQATT, CDR2 SNEGSKA (reference sequence). J lost 8 bases, V lost 3 bases, and 3 bases had no gene match. The CDR3 protein is CSASGTVGYTF. DNA for the CDR3: TGCAGTGCTAGCGGGACAGTAGGCTACACCTTC.

The chain combines TRBV30 with TRBJ2-1; D perhaps matches TRBD2 (8 bases). CDR3 size: 12 residues. Germline assignment: CDR1 GTSNPN and CDR2 SVGIG (reference sequence). V gave up 4 bases and J gave up 14 bases, with 18 bases separating them. CDR3: CAWNHGRGREFF. CDR3 bases: TGTGCCTGGAATCACGGGAGGGGGCGAGAGTTCTTC.

The J gene is TRBJ1-3, the V gene TRBV6-5, with D possibly TRBD1 on 6 matching bases. This CDR3 is built from 15 residues. Per the germline V gene, CDR1 is MNHEY and CDR2 is SVGAGI. V was trimmed by 11 bases and J by 0 bases, leaving 17 bases between them. The CDR3, as DNA: TGTGCCGGAACACAGGGAGTAAGCTCTGGAAACACCATATATTTT. Protein product: CAGTQGVSSGNTIYF.

This rearrangement joins TRBV5-1 to TRBJ1-3, with 11 positions matching TRBD1. CDR3 length: 16 amino acids. Germline trimming cut 0 bases from V and 7 bases from J; bases unmatched to any gene: 6. From germline, CDR1 is SGHRS and CDR2 YFSETQ. The CDR3 is CASSLEPGQGVNTIYF. CDR3 nucleotides: TGCGCCAGCAGCTTGGAACCGGGACAGGGGGTGAACACCATATATTTT.

The rearrangement joins TRBV7-9 to TRBJ2-3; D gene uncertain. This CDR3 has 14 residues. The V gene lost 3 bases and the J gene lost 1 base, with 8 bases spanning the gap. CDR1 and CDR2 (germline): SEHNR, FQNEAQ (reference sequence). The CDR3 nucleotides are TGTGCCAGCAGCTTCGCCGGAGGCACAGATACGCAGTATTTT. It codes for CASSFAGGTDTQYF.

The chain links TRBV25-1 to TRBJ2-1; the D is unclear. The CDR3 has 10 amino acids. V was clipped by 9 bases and J by 9 bases, with 9 bases between them. Per germline, CDR1 MGHDK and CDR2 SYGVNS. CDR3 DNA sequence: TGTGCCAGGACTGATAGTGAGCAGTTCTTC. Encoded protein: CARTDSEQFF.

The chain carries TRBV19 and TRBJ2-5, with 11 positions matching TRBD2. The germline V gene has CDR1 LNHDA and CDR2 SQIVND (reference sequence). The V segment lost 3 bases and the J segment 4 bases; nucleotides outside the gene matches: 4. CDR3 length: 15 residues. CDR3 region: CASSISGGAGETQYF. The CDR3 coding sequence is TGTGCCAGTAGTATTAGCGGGGGGGCCGGAGAGACCCAGTACTTC.

V is TRBV5-1 and J is TRBJ2-3; D perhaps matches TRBD2 (7 bases). The CDR3 totals 15 residues. Germline values: CDR1 SGHRS, CDR2 YFSETQ. V was cut by 4 bases and J by 6 bases, with 18 bases left in between. The CDR3 DNA sequence: TGCGCCAGCAGCCTGAGGGGGGGCCTCGGGGATACGCAGTATTTT. It encodes CASSLRGGLGDTQYF. Using reference TRBV5-1 and TRBJ2-3 for the parts outside the CDR3, the full variable domain is KAGVTQTPRYLIKTRGQQVTLSCSPISGHRSVSWYQQTPGQGLQFLFEYFSETQRNKGNFPGRFSGRQFSNSRSEMNVSTLELGDSALYLCASSLRGGLGDTQYFGPGTRLTVL.

The chain employs TRBV10-2 and TRBJ2-1, with a possible D match to TRBD2 (7 bases). The germline V and J ends were trimmed by 3 bases and 8 bases, with 17 bases remaining between them. CDR1 WSHSY and CDR2 SAAADI come from the germline V gene. The CDR3 is 15 residues long. For the CDR3, the DNA is TGCGCCAGCAGTGACTGGGGGGGGGCCGAAGATGAGCAGTTCTTC. It translates to CASSDWGGAEDEQFF.

The V call is TRBV7-9, the J call TRBJ1-2, with TRBD1 as a possible D gene (6 bases). In germline, CDR1 is SEHNR, CDR2 FQNEAQ (reference sequence). This CDR3 has 15 amino acids. Trimming removed 5 bases from V and 6 bases from J, with 19 bases in between. The DNA of the CDR3 is TGTGCCAGCAGCGCCCAAGGGGGGGGCACCGATGGCTACACCTTC. Protein: CASSAQGGGTDGYTF.

This sequence joins TRBV5-1 and TRBJ2-5; TRBD1 agrees at 7 bases. There are 15 residues in the CDR3. Germline CDR1 is SGHRS and CDR2 is YFSETQ. J lost 2 bases, V lost 1 base, and 5 bases had no gene match. The CDR3 sequence: CASSLRGPPQETQYF. The CDR3 bases are TGCGCCAGCAGCTTGAGGGGGCCGCCTCAAGAGACCCAGTACTTC.

The V and J genes are TRBV20-1 and TRBJ2-3; D not certain. Trimming left V 5 bases short and J 7 bases short, with 10 bases between. Germline V gene lookup returns CDR1 DFQATT and CDR2 SNEGSKA (reference sequence). The CDR3 runs 11 residues. In DNA, the CDR3 is TGCAGTGCTCGATTTAGTTATACGCAGTATTTT. Translation gives CSARFSYTQYF.

The V and J genes are TRBV13 and TRBJ2-4; D not certain. The CDR3 is made up of 16 amino acids. From germline, CDR1 is PRHDT and CDR2 FYEKMQ (reference sequence). V lost 5 bases, J lost 0 bases, and 14 bases lay in between. CDR3 bases: TGTGCCAGCAGCAAAGACACCGGCCTAGCCAAAAACATTCAGTACTTC. Translating gives CASSKDTGLAKNIQYF.

V gene TRBV4-1 combines with J gene TRBJ2-3, with 9 bases lining up with TRBD2. J gave up 8 bases and V 1 base, and 10 bases lay outside the gene matches. Germline V gene data show CDR1 as MGHRA and CDR2 as YSYEKL. This CDR3 comprises 16 residues. In DNA form, the CDR3 reads TGCGCCAGCAGCCAAGCCGCGAGCGGGGGGATTCGTACGCAGTATTTT. The encoded protein is CASSQAASGGIRTQYF.

The DNA of the CDR3 is TGTGCCAGCAGCACCTCCGGGACAGGGTTCGAGCAGTACTTC. Translated, it gives CASSTSGTGFEQYF. V usage is TRBV7-8 and J usage is TRBJ2-7, with 9 bases identical to TRBD1. V shed 5 bases and J 6 bases; nucleotides not matched to a gene: 8. The V gene's germline CDR1 is SGHVS and CDR2 FQNEAQ. The CDR3 has 14 residues.

The chain recombines TRBV6-5 with TRBJ2-2; tentative D call: TRBD2 (5 bases). The CDR3 spans 15 residues. Trimming took off 6 bases at V and 5 bases at J, with 16 bases between the two ends. The germline CDR1 and CDR2 sequences are MNHEY and SVGAGI. The CDR3 nucleotides are TGTGCCAGCAGATCGGCGGGCGCTGGGACCGGGGAGCTGTTTTTT. Protein sequence: CASRSAGAGTGELFF.

V usage is TRBV2 and J usage is TRBJ1-1, with D tentatively TRBD1 (6 bases). Germline CDR1 SNHLY, CDR2 FYNNEI. The CDR3 consists of 13 residues. Trimming removed 11 bases from V and 4 bases from J, with 17 bases in between. The CDR3 sequence: CAGGAGRSTEAFF. CDR3 nucleotide sequence: TGTGCCGGGGGGGCAGGGAGGTCCACTGAAGCTTTCTTT.

The rearrangement links TRBV4-1 to TRBJ1-1; D is ambiguous. This CDR3 has 13 residues. V dropped 1 base and J dropped 6 bases, with 9 bases sitting between them. The germline gives CDR1 MGHRA, CDR2 YSYEKL. The CDR3 coding sequence is TGCGCCAGCAGCCAAGGCGGAGCCTCTGAAGCTTTCTTT. It encodes CASSQGGASEAFF.

The chain employs TRBV29-1 and TRBJ2-7; 7 bases fit TRBD1. Germline V gene sequence: CDR1 SQVTM, CDR2 ANQGSEA. V lost 8 bases to trimming and J lost 6 bases; unmatched junction nucleotides: 10. CDR3 length: 12 amino acids. The CDR3 loop is CSSDRVWREQYF. DNA of the CDR3: TGCAGCTCCGACAGGGTGTGGCGCGAGCAGTACTTC.

In nucleotides, the CDR3 is TGTGCCAGCTCGGGACTTCTCAGCTCCTACGAGCAGTACTTC. Encoded protein: CASSGLLSSYEQYF. The genes are TRBV28 and TRBJ2-7; D perhaps matches TRBD2 (6 bases). The CDR3 is made up of 14 amino acids. V shed 8 bases and J shed 0 bases, with 14 bases lying between them. CDR1 and CDR2 (germline): MDHEN, SYDVKM.

The rearrangement joins TRBV5-4 to TRBJ2-7, with D tentatively TRBD2 (6 bases). Trimming removed 2 bases at V and 7 bases at J, with 10 bases between. Germline V gives CDR1 SGHNT, CDR2 YYREEE (reference sequence). The CDR3 has 12 residues. CDR3 coding DNA: TGTGCCAGCAGCTTTGAGGGAGGAGAGCAGTACTTC. This encodes CASSFEGGEQYF.

This chain links TRBV28 with TRBJ2-3, with TRBD2 as a possible D gene (7 bases). The germline V gene has CDR1 MDHEN and CDR2 SYDVKM. The CDR3 loop spans 16 amino acids. V was trimmed by 5 bases and J by 1 base, leaving 16 bases between them. The CDR3: CASSPWGGLGTDTQYF. CDR3 coding DNA: TGTGCCAGCAGTCCCTGGGGGGGGCTGGGCACAGATACGCAGTATTTT.

This clone has a single count. This chain links TRBV2 with TRBJ1-5, with D possibly matching TRBD1 (5 bases). The CDR3 is made up of 14 amino acids. Germline loops: CDR1 SNHLY, CDR2 FYNNEI. Trimming shortened V by 8 bases and J by 0 bases, and 11 bases separated the two germline ends. This CDR3 reads CASGGRISNQPQHF. CDR3 sequence (DNA): TGTGCCAGCGGGGGGAGGATTAGCAATCAGCCCCAGCATTTT. The variable domain in full, completed from reference TRBV2 and TRBJ1-5, reads EPEVTQTPSHQVTQMGQEVILRCVPISNHLYFYWYRQILGQKVEFLVSFYNNEISEKSEIFDDQFSVERPDGSNFTLKIRSTKLEDSAMYFCASGGRISNQPQHFGDGTRLSIL.

This clone was counted a single time. The rearrangement joins TRBV1 to TRBJ2-1; TRBD2, the table's D call, lacks a check against the DNA. TRBV1 is a listed pseudogene. This CDR3 is built from 18 residues. CDR3 nucleotide sequence: TGCACCAGCAGCGCAAAAGGGACTAGCGGGGGGCCATACAATGAGCAGTTCTTC. It yields the protein CTSSAKGTSGGPYNEQFF.